Following are 25 T cell receptor beta chains from one sample sequenced in a study of blood T cell repertoires in COVID-19. Produced via immunoSEQ multiplex PCR; TCRdb's table is partial and in-frame only. The table lists 300,000 to 400,000 clones, approximately 90% of them singletons, with about 4% in the top ten. The sequenced sample was PBMCs or T cells enriched from blood (not recorded which). These receptors came from a woman aged 25-40 years who had been exposed to COVID-19.

The genes are TRBV6-5 and TRBJ1-2, with 8 positions matching TRBD1. The length of the CDR3 is 14 residues. Trimming at V came to 4 bases and at J to 4 bases, leaving 5 bases not matched to a gene. The germline V gene has CDR1 MNHEY and CDR2 SVGAGI. The CDR3: CASSLHRGAYGYTF. CDR3 DNA sequence: TGTGCCAGCAGTTTGCACAGGGGGGCCTATGGCTACACCTTC.

This sequence joins TRBV7-9 and TRBJ1-3, with unresolved D. Germline CDR1 and CDR2: SEHNR and FQNEAQ (reference sequence). Trimming stripped 5 bases from V and 3 bases from J, with 14 bases between. CDR3 length: 15 amino acids. The CDR3 is CASSPGFFSGNTIYF. CDR3 nucleotide sequence: TGTGCCAGCAGCCCGGGGTTTTTCAGTGGAAACACCATATATTTT.

The chain combines TRBV10-2 with TRBJ1-1, with 8 bases lining up with TRBD1. Per germline, CDR1 WSHSY and CDR2 SAAADI. V lost 3 bases and J lost 1; bases outside the gene matches: 10. There are 17 residues in the CDR3. CDR3: CASSDHPSGTGNTEAFF. The DNA for the CDR3 is TGCGCCAGCAGTGACCACCCATCCGGGACAGGGAACACTGAAGCTTTCTTT.

This chain links TRBV2 with TRBJ1-1; D gene unclear. Trimming pared 3 bases from V and 10 bases from J, leaving 9 bases between. The CDR3 extends over 11 amino acids. The V gene's germline CDR1 is SNHLY and CDR2 FYNNEI. The CDR3 loop is CASSESFGAFF. The CDR3 DNA is TGTGCCAGCAGTGAGAGCTTCGGAGCTTTCTTT.

This chain links TRBV7-8 with TRBJ2-7, with 7 bases aligning to TRBD1. The CDR3 contains 15 residues. Trimming at V came to 4 bases and at J to 4 bases, leaving 10 bases not matched to a gene. CDR1 SGHVS and CDR2 FQNEAQ come from the germline V gene. This chain's CDR3 is CASSYTGTALYEQYF. The CDR3 DNA reads as TGTGCCAGCAGCTATACCGGGACAGCCCTTTACGAGCAGTACTTC.

The chain is built from TRBV6-1 and TRBJ2-1, with 8 bases lining up with TRBD2. The CDR3 consists of 18 residues. From germline, CDR1 is MNHNS and CDR2 SASEGT. Trimming cost V 0 bases and J 0 bases; bases outside gene matches: 7. In DNA form, the CDR3 reads TGTGCCAGCAGTGAAGCGTGGCTAGCGGGTTCCTCCTACAATGAGCAGTTCTTC. Encoded protein: CASSEAWLAGSSYNEQFF.

The chain links TRBV19 to TRBJ1-1, with 10 bases aligning to TRBD1. Trimming cost V 5 bases and J 5 bases; bases outside gene matches: 2. This CDR3 region has 13 residues. From germline, CDR1 is LNHDA and CDR2 SQIVND (reference sequence). CDR3 nucleotide sequence: TGTGCCAGTAGTGGACAGGGGGGGACTGAAGCTTTCTTT. Translating it yields CASSGQGGTEAFF.

This rearrangement joins TRBV19 to TRBJ2-7, with D perhaps TRBD2 (7 bases). V lost 5 bases to trimming and J lost 2 bases, with 13 bases between them. The germline CDR1 and CDR2 sequences are LNHDA and SQIVND (reference sequence). The CDR3 sequence is 14 residues long. This chain's CDR3 is CASSGGGPTYEQYF. The CDR3 nucleotides are TGTGCCAGTAGTGGGGGGGGCCCTACCTACGAGCAGTACTTC.

This clone was detected only once. The chain has TRBV6-2 or TRBV6-3 and TRBJ1-6; 7 bases are a match to TRBD1. Looked up from germline, CDR1 is MNHEY and CDR2 is SVGEGT. Trimming took 5 bases from V and 10 from J; bases not matched to a gene: 8. This CDR3 spans 14 amino acids. This chain's CDR3 is CASSNRQGGSPLHF. In nucleotides, the CDR3 is TGTGCCAGCAGTAATCGACAGGGAGGATCACCCCTCCACTTT.

V gene TRBV16 combines with J gene TRBJ2-7, with a weak D call TRBD2 (5 bases). The germline V gene has CDR1 KGHSY and CDR2 FQNENV. The CDR3 covers 13 residues. Between the trimmed V and J ends, which lost 4 bases and 7 bases, there was a span of 14 bases. CDR3 sequence (DNA): TGTGCCAGCAGCCTTGGACCTTCGGGGGAGCAGTACTTC. Its protein is CASSLGPSGEQYF.

V is TRBV15 and J is TRBJ1-5; D is ambiguous. The ends were cut back, 0 bases at V and 0 bases at J, with 12 bases in the middle. Germline CDR1 reads LNHNV; CDR2 reads YYDKDF (reference sequence). The CDR3 length is 17 residues. CDR3 protein: CATSRDLGGNSNQPQHF. CDR3 sequence (DNA): TGTGCCACCAGCAGAGATCTGGGAGGGAATAGCAATCAGCCCCAGCATTTT.

Comment on this clone: This sample includes further DNA sequences coding for the same CDR3. V and J are TRBV19 and TRBJ1-1; D uncertain. V shed 5 bases and J shed 1 base, with 5 bases lying between them. This CDR3 region has 12 residues. Germline V gene data show CDR1 as LNHDA and CDR2 as SQIVND (reference sequence). CDR3 region: CASSYRNTEAFF. The CDR3 DNA sequence: TGTGCCAGTAGTTATAGGAACACTGAAGCTTTCTTT.

The chain recombines TRBV29-1 with TRBJ1-2; TRBD1 is a possible D gene (6 bases). CDR1 and CDR2 (germline): SQVTM, ANQGSEA. The CDR3 sequence is 13 residues long. Trimming removed 5 bases at V and 2 bases at J, with 12 bases between. CDR3 sequence: CSVLRQGNYGYTF. CDR3 nucleotides: TGCAGCGTTCTAAGGCAGGGGAACTATGGCTACACCTTC.

This chain joins TRBV3-1 (or the pseudogene TRBV3-2) and TRBJ2-7; 8 positions match TRBD2. CDR1 and CDR2 from the germline V gene are LGHDT and YNNKEL (reference sequence). V gave up 0 bases and J gave up 3 bases; unmatched junction bases: 10. This CDR3 region has 17 residues. The CDR3 DNA reads as TGTGCCAGCAGCCAAGATCTTTCGGCGGGGGGACTCTACGAGCAGTACTTC. It codes for CASSQDLSAGGLYEQYF.

The chain links TRBV4-1 to TRBJ2-3, with D maybe TRBD1 (6 bases). V was trimmed by 1 base and J by 6 bases, leaving 14 bases between them. The CDR3 covers 15 residues. Germline lookup yields CDR1 MGHRA and CDR2 YSYEKL. CDR3 amino acids: CASSQVGQQEDTQYF. DNA of the CDR3: TGCGCCAGCAGCCAAGTAGGACAGCAAGAGGATACGCAGTATTTT.

The genes are TRBV4-3 and TRBJ1-2; D not resolved. There are 16 residues in the CDR3. Germline V lookup: CDR1 LGHNA, CDR2 YSLEER. Trimming stripped 0 bases from V and 4 bases from J, with 15 bases between. The CDR3 loop is CASSQDLAGASYGYTF. The CDR3 DNA is TGCGCCAGCAGCCAAGATCTCGCCGGAGCGAGCTATGGCTACACCTTC.

The V and J genes are TRBV5-1 and TRBJ1-2; unclear D gene. CDR1 is SGHRS and CDR2 is YFSETQ in the germline V gene. This CDR3 is 13 amino acids long. V gave up 1 base and J gave up 5 bases, with 9 bases separating them. The CDR3 protein is CASSLRVEYGYTF. The CDR3 nucleotides read TGCGCCAGCAGCTTGCGGGTTGAATATGGCTACACCTTC.

On this clone itself: Distinct nucleotide sequences in the sample also encode this CDR3. The chain links TRBV5-1 to TRBJ2-3; D is ambiguous. V lost 0 bases to trimming and J lost 2 bases, with 7 bases between them. The germline V gene encodes CDR1 SGHRS and CDR2 YFSETQ. This CDR3 has 14 residues. CDR3 nucleotides: TGCGCCAGCAGCTTGGGCAGGTCCACAGATACGCAGTATTTT. Translating it yields CASSLGRSTDTQYF. The full variable domain, completed using reference TRBV5-1 and TRBJ2-3, is KAGVTQTPRYLIKTRGQQVTLSCSPISGHRSVSWYQQTPGQGLQFLFEYFSETQRNKGNFPGRFSGRQFSNSRSEMNVSTLELGDSALYLCASSLGRSTDTQYFGPGTRLTVL.

CDR3 sequence: CASSLGGGRGFYEQYF. CDR3 sequence (DNA): TGTGCCAGCAGCTTAGGCGGAGGCAGGGGCTTCTACGAGCAGTACTTC. V is TRBV7-6 and J is TRBJ2-7; TRBD1 is a possible D gene (6 bases). V dropped 1 base and J dropped 3 bases, with 16 bases sitting between them. The CDR3 is 16 residues long. Germline assignment: CDR1 SGHVS and CDR2 FNYEAQ.

The sample holds a few counts of this clone. Written as DNA, the CDR3 is TGCAGTGCCGGCGGTCGGAACACCATATATTTT. It is translated as CSAGGRNTIYF. V is TRBV20-1 and J is TRBJ1-3; D remains ambiguous. The CDR3 totals 11 residues. The germline V and J ends were trimmed by 6 bases and 7 bases, with 10 bases remaining between them. The germline V gene encodes CDR1 DFQATT and CDR2 SNEGSKA (reference sequence).

The gene calls are TRBV12-5 and TRBJ2-3; 10 bases line up with TRBD2. V lost 2 bases, J lost 1 base, and 18 bases stayed unmatched. The CDR3 is made up of 21 amino acids. Germline CDR1 and CDR2: LGHNT and FRNRAP. The CDR3 loop reads CASGLILTLLTSGQRTDTQYF. The CDR3, as DNA: TGTGCTAGTGGTTTGATCTTAACACTACTGACTAGCGGGCAACGCACAGATACGCAGTATTTT.

The gene calls are TRBV9 and TRBJ1-2; 11 bases are shared with TRBD1. Germline values: CDR1 SGDLS, CDR2 YYNGEE. V lost 3 bases and J lost 0; bases outside the gene matches: 1. CDR3 length: 15 amino acids. This CDR3 reads CASSEGQGANYGYTF. CDR3 nucleotides: TGTGCCAGCAGCGAGGGACAGGGGGCTAACTATGGCTACACCTTC. The variable domain in full, with the rest retrieved from reference TRBV9 and TRBJ1-2, is DSGVTQTPKHLITATGQRVTLRCSPRSGDLSVYWYQQSLDQGLQFLIQYYNGEERAKGNILERFSAQQFPDLHSELNLSSLELGDSALYFCASSEGQGANYGYTFGSGTRLTVV.

The genes are TRBV21-1 and TRBJ2-7; TRBD2 is the table's D call, not checked against the DNA. TRBV21-1 is termed a pseudogene. This CDR3 comprises 15 residues. CDR3 coding DNA: TGTGCCAGCATCCCCCCTAGCGGTAGCTCCTACGAGCAGTACTTC. This codes for CASIPPSGSSYEQYF.

The chain has TRBV19 and TRBJ1-5; 8 nucleotides line up with TRBD1. Germline CDR1 LNHDA, CDR2 SQIVND (reference sequence). This CDR3 comprises 16 residues. V was pared by 8 bases and J by 7 bases, with 16 bases of the junction left unmatched. CDR3 loop: CASSGGTGRLPQPQHF. The CDR3 DNA follows: TGTGCCAGTTCCGGCGGGACAGGTCGTTTGCCCCAGCCCCAGCATTTT.

This clone was recorded only once. This chain connects TRBV11-1 to TRBJ2-3; D may be TRBD2 (7 bases). This CDR3 comprises 16 residues. V lost 2 bases to trimming and J lost 2 bases, with 14 bases between them. From germline, CDR1 is SGHAT and CDR2 FQDESV (reference sequence). This chain's CDR3 is CASSLWAGAITDTQYF. The CDR3 region has the DNA TGTGCCAGCAGCTTATGGGCGGGGGCCATCACAGATACGCAGTATTTT. The complete variable domain, with remaining parts taken from reference TRBV11-1 and TRBJ2-3, reads EAEVAQSPRYKITEKSQAVAFWCDPISGHATLYWYRQILGQGPELLVQFQDESVVDDSQLPKDRFSAERLKGVDSTLKIQPAELGDSAMYLCASSLWAGAITDTQYFGPGTRLTVL.